These T cell receptor beta chains were read from a single sample in a study of OX40 agonist ivuxolimab in advanced cancers. Sequencing used immunoSEQ multiplex PCR; TCRdb keeps in-frame clones, though not all of them. This sample has tens of thousands of clones, with 88% found just once. The starting material was CD4+ or CD8+ T cells sorted from blood, obtained in a trial of the OX40 agonist ivuxolimab. Receptor source: an adult with an advanced solid tumor such as melanoma, head and neck, liver or kidney cancer. The CDR3 runs from the conserved cysteine through the conserved F or W. Size is stated for part of the rows, as once, few or many counts, or as a class when the clone is expanded.

>-|TRBJ1-6|TRBV2
CASRQSYNSPLHF
>-|TRBJ1-6|TRBV4-3
CASSQDQENSPLHF
>-|TRBJ1-5|TRBV27
CASSLQGNQPQHF
>medium-sized|TRBJ2-1|TRBV28
CASSWGTGDLRTGNEQFF
>-|TRBJ2-7|TRBV7-2
CASSNLLDRGRYEQYF
>-|TRBJ2-2|TRBV19
CASSIFGLAETGELFF
>-|TRBJ2-3|TRBV9
CASSVEGQPVTDTQYF
>-|TRBJ1-2|TRBV5-8
CASSLQGFGYTF
>-|TRBJ1-6|TRBV4-3
CASSQGSGNSPLHF
>-|TRBJ2-2|TRBV7-6
CASSLGYENTGELFF
>-|TRBJ2-5|TRBV6-1
CATDRGVWETQYF
>once|TRBJ1-5|TRBV5-1
CASSLIWTGNYSNQPQHF
>once|TRBJ2-2|TRBV2
CANTVLGTGELFF
>-|TRBJ2-5|TRBV7-2
CASSAYLDLETQYF
>-|TRBJ2-7|TRBV6-5
CASSYSRGGGEQYF
>-|TRBJ1-2|TRBV4-1
CASSQETGLANYGYTF
>-|TRBJ2-7|TRBV7-6
CASSPTSGATGEQYF
>-|TRBJ2-3|TRBV9
CASSVVQAGGIDTQYF
>once|TRBJ1-1|TRBV9
CASSVGASVADEAFF
>-|TRBJ1-1|TRBV7-8
CASSLARGGYTEAFF
>-|TRBJ2-7|TRBV6-5
CASSLGSGGAYEQYF
>-|TRBJ1-6|TRBV6-5
CASRKTGRNSPLHF
>few|TRBJ2-7|TRBV11-2
CASSLVASGRTYEQYF
>-|TRBJ2-6|TRBV19
CASSIEEGTGANVLTF
>-|TRBJ1-5|TRBV5-6
CASPIQGLSNQPQHF
>-|TRBJ2-3|TRBV7-2
CASSPPSTDTQYF
>few|TRBJ2-3|TRBV5-8
CASSSPDRGLTDTQYF
>-|TRBJ1-1|TRBV9
CASSPSALDTEAFF
>-|TRBJ2-5|TRBV4-3
CASSQEANSYQETQYF
>-|TRBJ1-1|TRBV6-5
CASLNLPSGDTEAFF
>once|TRBJ1-4|TRBV15
CATSPRQESTNEKLFF
>-|TRBJ2-1|TRBV28
CASGLYAGSDNEQFF
>-|TRBJ2-5|TRBV13
CASSLRSAGETQYF
>-|TRBJ2-1|TRBV11-2
CASSESGPVEQFF
>once|TRBJ2-1|TRBV27
CASSLTEGGLSYNEQFF
>-|TRBJ2-7|TRBV27
CASSGLAAPYEQYF